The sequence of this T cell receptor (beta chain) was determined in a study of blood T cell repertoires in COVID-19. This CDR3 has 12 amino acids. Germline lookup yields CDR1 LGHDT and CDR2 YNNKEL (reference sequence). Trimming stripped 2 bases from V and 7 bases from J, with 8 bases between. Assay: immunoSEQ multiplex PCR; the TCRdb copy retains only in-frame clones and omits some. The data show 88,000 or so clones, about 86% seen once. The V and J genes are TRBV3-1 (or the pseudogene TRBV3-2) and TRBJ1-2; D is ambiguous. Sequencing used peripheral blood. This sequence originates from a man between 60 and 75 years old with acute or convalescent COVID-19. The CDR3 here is CASSQSEIGYTF. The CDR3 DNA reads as TGTGCCAGCAGCCAAAGCGAGATTGGCTACACCTTC.